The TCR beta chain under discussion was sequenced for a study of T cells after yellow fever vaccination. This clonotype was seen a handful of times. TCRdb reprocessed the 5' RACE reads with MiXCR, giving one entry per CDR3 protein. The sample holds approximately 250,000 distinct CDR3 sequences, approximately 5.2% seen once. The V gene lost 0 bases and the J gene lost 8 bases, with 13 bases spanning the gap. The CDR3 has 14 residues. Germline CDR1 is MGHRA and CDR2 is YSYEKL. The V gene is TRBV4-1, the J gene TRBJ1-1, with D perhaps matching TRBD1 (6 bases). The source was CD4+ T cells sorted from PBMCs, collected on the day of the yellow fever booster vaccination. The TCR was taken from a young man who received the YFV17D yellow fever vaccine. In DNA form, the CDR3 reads TGCGCCAGCAGCCAAGACCCGTCCCAGGGGGAAGCTTTCTTT. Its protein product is CASSQDPSQGEAFF.